The present T cell receptor (beta chain) was sequenced within a study of blood T cell repertoires in COVID-19. Study summary: From the United States, Italy and Spain came samples of acute and convalescent COVID-19. T cells, B-cell-depleted T cells, or PBMCs provided the cDNA or gDNA that served as material.

Recruitment covered about 26 US areas and drew participants whose ages spanned roughly 18 to 90 years. The CDR3 runs 14 residues. Trimming shortened V by 4 bases and J by 8 bases, and 17 bases separated the two germline ends. Germline lookup yields CDR1 SGHAT and CDR2 FQNNGV. Study processing details: Amplification from reference gene primers served as the basis for estimated nucleated cell counts. Only in-frame clones appear in the TCRdb table, and some are missing; sequencing was by immunoSEQ multiplex PCR. V and J calls and clone size follow that table, whereas D and trimming were derived from the DNA. The repertoire holds more than 200,000 clones, with around 84% as singletons.

The source of this sequence is a man aged 25-40 years with acute COVID-19. The V and J genes are TRBV11-2 and TRBJ1-2, with no clear D. The sample comprised PBMCs or T cells enriched from blood (not recorded which). CDR3 coding DNA: TGTGCCAGCAGCTCTAACCTGCAGGCTTGGGGCTACACCTTC. Translated, it gives CASSSNLQAWGYTF.